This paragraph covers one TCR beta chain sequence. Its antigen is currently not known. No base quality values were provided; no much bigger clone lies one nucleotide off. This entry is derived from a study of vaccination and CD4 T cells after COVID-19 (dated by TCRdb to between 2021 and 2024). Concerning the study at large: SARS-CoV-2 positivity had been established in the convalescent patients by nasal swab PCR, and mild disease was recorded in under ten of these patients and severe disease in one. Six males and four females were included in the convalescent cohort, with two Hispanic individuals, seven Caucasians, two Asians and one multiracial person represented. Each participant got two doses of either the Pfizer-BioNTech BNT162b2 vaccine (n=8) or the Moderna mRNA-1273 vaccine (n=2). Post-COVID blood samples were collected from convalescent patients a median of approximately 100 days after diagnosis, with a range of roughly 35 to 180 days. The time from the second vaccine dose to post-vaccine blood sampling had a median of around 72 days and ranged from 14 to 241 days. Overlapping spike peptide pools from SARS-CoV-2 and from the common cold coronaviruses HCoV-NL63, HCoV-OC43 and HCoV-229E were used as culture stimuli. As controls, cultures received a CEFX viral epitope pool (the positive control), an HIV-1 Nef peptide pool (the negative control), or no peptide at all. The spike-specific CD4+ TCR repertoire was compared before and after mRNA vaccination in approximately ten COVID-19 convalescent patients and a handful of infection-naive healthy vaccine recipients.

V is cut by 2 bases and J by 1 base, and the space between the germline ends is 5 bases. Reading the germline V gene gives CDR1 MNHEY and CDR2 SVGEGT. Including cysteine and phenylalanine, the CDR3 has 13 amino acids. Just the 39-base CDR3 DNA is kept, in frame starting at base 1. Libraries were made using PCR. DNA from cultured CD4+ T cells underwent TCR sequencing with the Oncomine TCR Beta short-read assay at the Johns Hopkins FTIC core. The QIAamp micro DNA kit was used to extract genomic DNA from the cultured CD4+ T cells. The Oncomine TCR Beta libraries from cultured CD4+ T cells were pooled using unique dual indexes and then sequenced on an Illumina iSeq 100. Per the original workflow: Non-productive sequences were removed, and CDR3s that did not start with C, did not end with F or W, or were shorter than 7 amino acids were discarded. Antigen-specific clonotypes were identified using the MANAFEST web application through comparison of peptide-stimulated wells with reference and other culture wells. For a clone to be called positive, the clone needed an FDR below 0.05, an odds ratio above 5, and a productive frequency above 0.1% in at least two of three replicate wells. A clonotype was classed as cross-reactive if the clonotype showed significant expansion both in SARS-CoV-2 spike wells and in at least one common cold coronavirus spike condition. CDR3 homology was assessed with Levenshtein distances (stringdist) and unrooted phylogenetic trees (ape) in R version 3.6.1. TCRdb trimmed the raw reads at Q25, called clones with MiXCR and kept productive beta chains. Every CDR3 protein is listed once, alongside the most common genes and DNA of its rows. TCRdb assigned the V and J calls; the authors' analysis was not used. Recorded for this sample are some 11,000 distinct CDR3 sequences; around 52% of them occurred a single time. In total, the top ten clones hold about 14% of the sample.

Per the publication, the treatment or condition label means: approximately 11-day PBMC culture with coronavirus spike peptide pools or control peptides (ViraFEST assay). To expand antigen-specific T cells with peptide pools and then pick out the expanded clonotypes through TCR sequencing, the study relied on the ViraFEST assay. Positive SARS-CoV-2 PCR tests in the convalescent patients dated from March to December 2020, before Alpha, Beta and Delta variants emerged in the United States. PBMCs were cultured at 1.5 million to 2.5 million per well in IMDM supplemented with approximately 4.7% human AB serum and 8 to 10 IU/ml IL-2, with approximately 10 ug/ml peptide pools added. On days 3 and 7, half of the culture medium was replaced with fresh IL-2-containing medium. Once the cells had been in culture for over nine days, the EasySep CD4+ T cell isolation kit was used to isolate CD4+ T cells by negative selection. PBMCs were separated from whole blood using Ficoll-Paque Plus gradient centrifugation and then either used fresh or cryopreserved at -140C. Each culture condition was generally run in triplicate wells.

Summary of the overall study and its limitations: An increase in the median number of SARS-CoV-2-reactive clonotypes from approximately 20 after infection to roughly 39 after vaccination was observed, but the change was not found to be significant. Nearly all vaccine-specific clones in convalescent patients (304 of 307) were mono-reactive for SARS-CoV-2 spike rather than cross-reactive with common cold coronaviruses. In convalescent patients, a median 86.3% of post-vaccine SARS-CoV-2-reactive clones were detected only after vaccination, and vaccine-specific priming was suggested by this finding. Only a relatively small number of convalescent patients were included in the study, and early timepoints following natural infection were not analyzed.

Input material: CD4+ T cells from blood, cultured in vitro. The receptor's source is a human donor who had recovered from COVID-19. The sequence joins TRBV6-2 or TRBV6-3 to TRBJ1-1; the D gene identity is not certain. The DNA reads TGTGCCAGCAGTTACGCGGGGAACACTGAAGCTTTCTTT. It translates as CASSYAGNTEAFF.